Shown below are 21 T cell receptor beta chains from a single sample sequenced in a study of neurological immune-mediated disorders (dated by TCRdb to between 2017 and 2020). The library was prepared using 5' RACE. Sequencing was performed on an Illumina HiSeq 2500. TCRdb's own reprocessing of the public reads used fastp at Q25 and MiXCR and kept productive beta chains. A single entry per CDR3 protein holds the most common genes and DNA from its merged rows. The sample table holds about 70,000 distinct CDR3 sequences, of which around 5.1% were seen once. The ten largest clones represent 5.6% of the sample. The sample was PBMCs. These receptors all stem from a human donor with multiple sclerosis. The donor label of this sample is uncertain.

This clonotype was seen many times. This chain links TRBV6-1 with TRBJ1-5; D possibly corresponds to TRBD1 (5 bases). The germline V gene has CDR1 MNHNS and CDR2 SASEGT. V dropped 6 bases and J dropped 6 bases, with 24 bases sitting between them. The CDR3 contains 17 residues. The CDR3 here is CASSKSRQQDPSQPQHF. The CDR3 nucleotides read TGTGCCAGCAGCAAGTCGAGACAACAGGATCCCAGTCAGCCCCAGCATTTT.

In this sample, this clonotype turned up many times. CDR3 protein: CASSLLQGKKEGYTF. CDR3 bases: TGTGCCAGCAGCTTACTACAGGGAAAGAAGGAAGGCTACACCTTC. This chain links TRBV11-2 with TRBJ1-2, with a tentative D call TRBD1 (6 bases). CDR1 and CDR2 from the germline V gene are SGHAT and FQNNGV. The CDR3 extends over 15 amino acids. The V gene lost 2 bases and the J gene lost 8 bases, with 18 bases spanning the gap.

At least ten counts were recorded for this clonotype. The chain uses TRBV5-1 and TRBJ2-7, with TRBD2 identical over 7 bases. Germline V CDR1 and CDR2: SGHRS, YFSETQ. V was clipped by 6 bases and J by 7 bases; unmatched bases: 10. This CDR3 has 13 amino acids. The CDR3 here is CASNLAAGEEQYF. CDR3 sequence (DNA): TGCGCCAGCAACCTGGCCGCGGGGGAGGAGCAGTACTTC. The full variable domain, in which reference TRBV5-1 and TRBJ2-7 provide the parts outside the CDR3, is KAGVTQTPRYLIKTRGQQVTLSCSPISGHRSVSWYQQTPGQGLQFLFEYFSETQRNKGNFPGRFSGRQFSNSRSEMNVSTLELGDSALYLCASNLAAGEEQYFGPGTRLTVT.

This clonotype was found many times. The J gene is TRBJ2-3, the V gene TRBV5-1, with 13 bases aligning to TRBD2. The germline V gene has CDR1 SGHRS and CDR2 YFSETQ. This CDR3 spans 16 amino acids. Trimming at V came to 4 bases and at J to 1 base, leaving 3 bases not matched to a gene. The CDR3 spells CASSTGTSGGTDTQYF. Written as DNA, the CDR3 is TGCGCCAGCAGCACCGGGACTAGCGGGGGCACAGATACGCAGTATTTT.

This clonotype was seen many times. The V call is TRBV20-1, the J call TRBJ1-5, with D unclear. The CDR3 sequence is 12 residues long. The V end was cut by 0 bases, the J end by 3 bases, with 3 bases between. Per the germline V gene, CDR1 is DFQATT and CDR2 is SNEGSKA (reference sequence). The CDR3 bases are TGCAGTGCTAGAGACCCCAATCAGCCCCAGCATTTT. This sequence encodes CSARDPNQPQHF.

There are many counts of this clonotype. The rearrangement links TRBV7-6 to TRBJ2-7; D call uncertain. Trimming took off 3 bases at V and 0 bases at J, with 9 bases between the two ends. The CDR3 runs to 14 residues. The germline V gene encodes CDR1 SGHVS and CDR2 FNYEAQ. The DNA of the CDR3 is TGTGCCAGCAGCTTTAGACCCCCCTCCTACGAGCAGTACTTC. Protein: CASSFRPPSYEQYF.

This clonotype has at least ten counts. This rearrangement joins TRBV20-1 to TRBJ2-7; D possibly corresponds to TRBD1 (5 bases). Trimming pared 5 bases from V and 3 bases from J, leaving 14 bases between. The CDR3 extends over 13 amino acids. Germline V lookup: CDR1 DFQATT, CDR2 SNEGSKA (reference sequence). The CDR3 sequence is CSASDTTFYEQYF. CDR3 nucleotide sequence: TGCAGTGCTTCGGACACTACTTTCTACGAGCAGTACTTC.

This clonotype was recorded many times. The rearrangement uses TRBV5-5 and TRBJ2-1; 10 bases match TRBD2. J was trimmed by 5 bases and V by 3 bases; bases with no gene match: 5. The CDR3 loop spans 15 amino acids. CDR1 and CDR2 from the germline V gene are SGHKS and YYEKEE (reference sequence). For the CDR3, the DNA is TGTGCCAGCAGCTCTCTTACTAGCGGGGACAATGAGCAGTTCTTC. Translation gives CASSSLTSGDNEQFF.

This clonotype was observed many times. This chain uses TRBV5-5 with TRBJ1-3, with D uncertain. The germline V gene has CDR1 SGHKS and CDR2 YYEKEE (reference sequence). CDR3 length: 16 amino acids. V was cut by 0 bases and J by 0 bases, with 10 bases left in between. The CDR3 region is CASSLGGIISGNTIYF. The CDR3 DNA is TGTGCCAGCAGCTTGGGTGGCATCATCTCTGGAAACACCATATATTTT.

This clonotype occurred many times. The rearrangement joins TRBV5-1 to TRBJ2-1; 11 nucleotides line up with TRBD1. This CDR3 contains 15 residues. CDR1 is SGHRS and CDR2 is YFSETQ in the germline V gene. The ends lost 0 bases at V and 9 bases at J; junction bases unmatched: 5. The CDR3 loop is CASSLALDRGREQFF. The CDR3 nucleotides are TGCGCCAGCAGCTTGGCCCTGGACAGGGGGCGTGAGCAGTTCTTC.

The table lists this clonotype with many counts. The CDR3 DNA follows: TGTGCCAGCAGTTCCCATAATCAGCCCCAGCATTTT. Protein sequence: CASSSHNQPQHF. The J gene is TRBJ1-5, the V gene TRBV6-5; D is ambiguous. Germline V lookup: CDR1 MNHEY, CDR2 SVGAGI. CDR3 size: 12 residues. V lost 4 bases and J 4 bases, leaving 5 bases between the germline ends.

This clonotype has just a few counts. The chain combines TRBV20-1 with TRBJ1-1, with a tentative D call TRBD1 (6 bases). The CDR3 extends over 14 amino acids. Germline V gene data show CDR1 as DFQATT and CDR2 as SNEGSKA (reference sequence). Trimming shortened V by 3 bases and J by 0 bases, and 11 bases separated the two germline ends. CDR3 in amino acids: CSASFGQLNTEAFF. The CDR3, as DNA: TGCAGTGCTAGCTTCGGACAGCTGAACACTGAAGCTTTCTTT.

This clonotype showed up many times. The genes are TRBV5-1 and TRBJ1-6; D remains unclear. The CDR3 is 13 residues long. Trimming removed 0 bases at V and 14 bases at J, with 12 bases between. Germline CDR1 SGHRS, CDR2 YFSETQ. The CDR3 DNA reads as TGCGCCAGCAGCTTGGGAGACGCGGAGACCCTCCACTTT. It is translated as CASSLGDAETLHF.

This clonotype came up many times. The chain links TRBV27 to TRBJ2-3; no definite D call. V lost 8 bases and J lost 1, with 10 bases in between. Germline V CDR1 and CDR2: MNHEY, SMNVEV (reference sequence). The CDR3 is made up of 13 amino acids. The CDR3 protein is CASRFLGTDTQYF. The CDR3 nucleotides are TGTGCCAGCCGATTTTTAGGCACAGATACGCAGTATTTT.

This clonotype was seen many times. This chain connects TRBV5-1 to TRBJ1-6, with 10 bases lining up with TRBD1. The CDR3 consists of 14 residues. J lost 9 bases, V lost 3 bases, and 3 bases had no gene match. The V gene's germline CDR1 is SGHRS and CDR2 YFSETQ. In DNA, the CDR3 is TGCGCCAGCAGCTCCGGGACAGGGGCTTCACCCCTCCACTTT. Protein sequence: CASSSGTGASPLHF.

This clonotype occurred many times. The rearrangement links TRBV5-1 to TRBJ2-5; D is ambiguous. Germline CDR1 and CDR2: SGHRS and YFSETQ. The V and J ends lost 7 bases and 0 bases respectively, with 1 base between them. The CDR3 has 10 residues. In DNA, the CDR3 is TGCGCCAGCCACCAAGAGACCCAGTACTTC. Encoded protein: CASHQETQYF.

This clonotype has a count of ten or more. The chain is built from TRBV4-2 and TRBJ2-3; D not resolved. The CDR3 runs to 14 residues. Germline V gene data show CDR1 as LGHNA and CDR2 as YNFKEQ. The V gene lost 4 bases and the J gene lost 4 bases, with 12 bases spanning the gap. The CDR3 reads CASSLGSGADTQYF. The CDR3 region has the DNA TGTGCCAGCAGCCTTGGGTCGGGCGCAGATACGCAGTATTTT.

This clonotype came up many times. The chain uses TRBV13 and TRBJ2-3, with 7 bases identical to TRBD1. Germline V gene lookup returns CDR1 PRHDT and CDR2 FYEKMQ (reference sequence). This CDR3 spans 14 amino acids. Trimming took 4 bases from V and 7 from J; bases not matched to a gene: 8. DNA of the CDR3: TGTGCCAGCAGCTCGACAGGGCCACATAATACGCAGTATTTT. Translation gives CASSSTGPHNTQYF.

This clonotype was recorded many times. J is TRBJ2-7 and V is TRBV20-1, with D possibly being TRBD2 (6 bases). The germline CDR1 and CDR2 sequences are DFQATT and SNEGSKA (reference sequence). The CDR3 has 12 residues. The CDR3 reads CSARGSSYEQYF. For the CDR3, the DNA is TGCAGCGCCCGGGGGAGCTCCTACGAGCAGTACTTC.

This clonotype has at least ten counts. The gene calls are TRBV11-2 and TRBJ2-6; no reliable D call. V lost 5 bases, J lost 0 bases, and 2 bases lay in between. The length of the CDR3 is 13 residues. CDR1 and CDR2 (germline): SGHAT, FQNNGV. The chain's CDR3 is CASSISGANVLTF. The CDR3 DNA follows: TGTGCCAGCAGCATCTCTGGGGCCAACGTCCTGACTTTC. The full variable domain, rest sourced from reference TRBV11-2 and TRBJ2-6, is EAGVAQSPRYKIIEKRQSVAFWCNPISGHATLYWYQQILGQGPKLLIQFQNNGVVDDSQLPKDRFSAERLKGVDSTLKIQPAKLEDSAVYLCASSISGANVLTFGAGSRLTVL.

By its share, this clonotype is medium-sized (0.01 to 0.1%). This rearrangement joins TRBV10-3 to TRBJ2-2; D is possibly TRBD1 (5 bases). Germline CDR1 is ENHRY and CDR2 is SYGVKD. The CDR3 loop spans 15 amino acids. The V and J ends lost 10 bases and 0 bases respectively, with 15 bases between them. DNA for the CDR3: TGTGCCACCCACCCCGCCAGGGCGAACACCGGGGAGCTGTTTTTT. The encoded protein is CATHPARANTGELFF.